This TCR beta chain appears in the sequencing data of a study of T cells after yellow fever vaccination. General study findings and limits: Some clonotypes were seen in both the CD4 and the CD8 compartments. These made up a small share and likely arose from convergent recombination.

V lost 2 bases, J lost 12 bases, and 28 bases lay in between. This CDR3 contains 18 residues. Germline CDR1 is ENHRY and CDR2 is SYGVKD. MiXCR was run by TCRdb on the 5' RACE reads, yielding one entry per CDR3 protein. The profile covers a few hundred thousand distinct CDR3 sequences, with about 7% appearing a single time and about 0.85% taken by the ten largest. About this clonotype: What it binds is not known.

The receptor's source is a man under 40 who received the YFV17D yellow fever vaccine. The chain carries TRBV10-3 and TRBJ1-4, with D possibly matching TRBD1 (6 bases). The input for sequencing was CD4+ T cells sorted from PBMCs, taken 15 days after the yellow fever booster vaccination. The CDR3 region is CAISEKGTSQGRQGELFF. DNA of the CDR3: TGTGCCATCAGTGAGAAGGGGACAAGTCAAGGACGTCAGGGAGAACTGTTTTTT.